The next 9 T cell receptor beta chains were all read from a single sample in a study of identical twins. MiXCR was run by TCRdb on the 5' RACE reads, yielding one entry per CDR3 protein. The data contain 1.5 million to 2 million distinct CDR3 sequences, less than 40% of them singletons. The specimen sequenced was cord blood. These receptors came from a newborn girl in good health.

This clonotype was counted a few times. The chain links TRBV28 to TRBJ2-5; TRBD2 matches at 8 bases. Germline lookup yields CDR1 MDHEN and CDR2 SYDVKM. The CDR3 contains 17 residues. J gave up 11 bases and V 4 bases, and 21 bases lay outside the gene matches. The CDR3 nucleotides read TGTGCCAGCAGTTCCCCCGGGGGGGGATGGCTCTACAATGAGCAGTACTTC. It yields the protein CASSSPGGGWLYNEQYF. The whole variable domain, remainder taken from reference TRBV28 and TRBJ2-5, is DVKVTQSSRYLVKRTGEKVFLECVQDMDHENMFWYRQDPGLGLRLIYFSYDVKMKEKGDIPEGYSVSREKKERFSLILESASTNQTSMYLCASSSPGGGWLYNEQYFGPGTRLLVL.

The DNA of the CDR3 is TGCGCCAGCAGCCTCGGACAGGGGGAGGACATTCAGTACTTC. This gives the protein CASSLGQGEDIQYF. The chain joins TRBV5-1 to TRBJ2-7, with 10 bases fitting TRBD1. The DNA end favors TRBJ2-4, so the J call may be wrong. There are 14 residues in the CDR3. The germline CDR1 and CDR2 sequences are SGHRS and YFSETQ.

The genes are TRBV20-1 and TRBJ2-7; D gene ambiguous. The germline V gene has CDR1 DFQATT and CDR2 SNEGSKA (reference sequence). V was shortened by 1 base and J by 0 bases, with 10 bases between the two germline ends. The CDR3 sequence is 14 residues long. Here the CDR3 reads CSARGPAFSYEQYF. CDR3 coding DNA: TGCAGTGCTAGAGGACCCGCCTTCTCCTACGAGCAGTACTTC.

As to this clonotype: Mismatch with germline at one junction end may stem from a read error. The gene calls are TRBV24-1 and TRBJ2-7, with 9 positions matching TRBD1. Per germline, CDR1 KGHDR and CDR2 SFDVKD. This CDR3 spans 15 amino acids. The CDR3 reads CATSDSSTGGYEQYF. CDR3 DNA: TGTGCCACCAGTGACTCCTCCACAGGGGGCTACGAACAGTACTTC.

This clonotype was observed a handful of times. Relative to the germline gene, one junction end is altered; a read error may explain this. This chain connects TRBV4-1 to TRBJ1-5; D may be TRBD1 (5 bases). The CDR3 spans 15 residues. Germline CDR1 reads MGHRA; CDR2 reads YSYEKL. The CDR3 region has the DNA TGCGCCAGCAACCAACAGGCTTATAGCAATCAGCCCCAGCATTTT. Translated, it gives CASNQQAYSNQPQHF.

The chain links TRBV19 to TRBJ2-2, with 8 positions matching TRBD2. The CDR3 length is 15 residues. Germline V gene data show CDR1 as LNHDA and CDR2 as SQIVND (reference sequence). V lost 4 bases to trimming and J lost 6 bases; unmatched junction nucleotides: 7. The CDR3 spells CASSRPAGVPGELFF. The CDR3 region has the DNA TGTGCCAGTAGTAGACCAGCGGGAGTACCCGGGGAGCTGTTTTTT.

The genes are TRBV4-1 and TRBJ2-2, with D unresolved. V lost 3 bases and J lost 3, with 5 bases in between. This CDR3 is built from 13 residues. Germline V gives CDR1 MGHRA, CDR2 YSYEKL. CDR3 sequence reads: CASSHHYTGELFF. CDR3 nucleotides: TGCGCCAGCAGCCATCATTACACCGGGGAGCTGTTTTTT.

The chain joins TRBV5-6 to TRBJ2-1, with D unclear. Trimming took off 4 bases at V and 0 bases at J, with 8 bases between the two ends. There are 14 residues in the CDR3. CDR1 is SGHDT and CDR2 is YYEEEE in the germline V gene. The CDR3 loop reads CASSPYLSYNEQFF. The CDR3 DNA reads TGTGCCAGCAGCCCTTACCTCTCCTACAATGAGCAGTTCTTC.

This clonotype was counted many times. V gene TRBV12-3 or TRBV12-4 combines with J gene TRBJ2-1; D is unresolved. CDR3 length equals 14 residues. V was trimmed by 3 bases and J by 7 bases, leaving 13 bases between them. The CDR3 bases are TGTGCCAGCAGTTTTCAAAGGATCCCAAATGAGCAGTTCTTC. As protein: CASSFQRIPNEQFF.